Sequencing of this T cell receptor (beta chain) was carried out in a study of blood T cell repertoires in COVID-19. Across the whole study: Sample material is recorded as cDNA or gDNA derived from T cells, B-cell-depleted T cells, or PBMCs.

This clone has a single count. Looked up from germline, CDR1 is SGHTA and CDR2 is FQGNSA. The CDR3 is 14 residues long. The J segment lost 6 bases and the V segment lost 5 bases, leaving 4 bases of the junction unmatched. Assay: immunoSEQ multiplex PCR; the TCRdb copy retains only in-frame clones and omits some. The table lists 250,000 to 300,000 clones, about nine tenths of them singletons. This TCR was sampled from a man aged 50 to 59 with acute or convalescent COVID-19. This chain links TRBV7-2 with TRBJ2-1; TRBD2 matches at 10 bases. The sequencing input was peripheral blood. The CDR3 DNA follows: TGTGCCAGCAGCCCGGGACTAGCGCCCAATGAGCAGTTCTTC. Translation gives CASSPGLAPNEQFF.